This T cell receptor (beta chain) was sequenced for a study of Ad26.COV2.S vaccination and SARS-CoV-2 variants. Trimming took off 2 bases at V and 7 bases at J, with 14 bases between the two ends. The CDR3 sequence is 13 residues long. The germline CDR1 and CDR2 sequences are GTSNPN and SVGIG (reference sequence). Indicated treatment: about 20 received Ad26.COV2.S at low or high dose, single or two shots; several received placebo; per-sample allocation not given. Day 63 after the first vaccine or placebo injection was the time point for sampling. Profiled with immunoSEQ multiplex PCR; TCRdb holds only in-frame clones, not every one. The sample holds hundreds of thousands of clones, 80% to 90% seen once.

This sequence originates from a person aged 18-65 years who received the Ad26.COV2.S COVID-19 vaccine or a placebo. The sample here was peripheral blood, taken in a trial of Ad26.COV2.S vaccine versus placebo. The chain carries TRBV30 and TRBJ1-2; TRBD1 is a possible D gene (6 bases). The CDR3 reads CAWSRQGIAGYTF. The CDR3, as DNA: TGTGCCTGGAGTAGGCAGGGGATCGCTGGCTACACCTTC.